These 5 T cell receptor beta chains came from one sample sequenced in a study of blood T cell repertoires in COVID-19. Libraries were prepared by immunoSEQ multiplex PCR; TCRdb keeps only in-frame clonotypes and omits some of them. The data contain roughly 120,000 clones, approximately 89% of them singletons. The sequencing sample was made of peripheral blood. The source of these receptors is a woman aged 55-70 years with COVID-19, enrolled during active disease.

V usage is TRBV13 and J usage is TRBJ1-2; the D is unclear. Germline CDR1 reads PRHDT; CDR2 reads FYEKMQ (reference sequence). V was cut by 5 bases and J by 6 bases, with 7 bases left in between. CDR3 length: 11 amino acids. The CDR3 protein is CASSPRDGYTF. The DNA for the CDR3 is TGTGCCAGCAGCCCCCGCGATGGCTACACCTTC.

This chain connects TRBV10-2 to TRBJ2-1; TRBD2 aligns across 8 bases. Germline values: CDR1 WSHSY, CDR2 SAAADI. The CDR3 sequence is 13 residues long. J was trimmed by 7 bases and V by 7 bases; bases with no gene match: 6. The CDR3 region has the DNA TGCGCCAGCACCCCGGGACTAGATAATGAGCAGTTCTTC. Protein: CASTPGLDNEQFF.

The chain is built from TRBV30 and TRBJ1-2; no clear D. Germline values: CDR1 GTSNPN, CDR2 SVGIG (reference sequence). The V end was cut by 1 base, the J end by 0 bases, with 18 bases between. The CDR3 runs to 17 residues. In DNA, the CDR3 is TGTGCCTGGAGTGATCCCGCAGAGGCCCTAACTAACTATGGCTACACCTTC. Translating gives CAWSDPAEALTNYGYTF.

Here the CDR3 DNA reads TGTGCCATCAGTCATCCTACAGGGGCTACCTACGAGCAGTACTTC. Translating gives CAISHPTGATYEQYF. The chain uses TRBV10-3 and TRBJ2-7, with 7 bases lining up with TRBD1. CDR3 size: 15 residues. Germline V gene data show CDR1 as ENHRY and CDR2 as SYGVKD. Trimming removed 5 bases from V and 2 bases from J; junction bases left unmatched: 9.

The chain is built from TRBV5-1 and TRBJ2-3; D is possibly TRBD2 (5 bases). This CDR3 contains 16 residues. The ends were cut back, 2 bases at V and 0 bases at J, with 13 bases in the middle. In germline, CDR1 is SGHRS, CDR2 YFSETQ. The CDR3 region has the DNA TGCGCCAGCAGCTTCTCCCGGGAAACCAGCACAGATACGCAGTATTTT. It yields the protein CASSFSRETSTDTQYF.